The T cell receptor beta chain under discussion was sequenced for a study of control samples from healthy donors and cancer patients. This CDR3 is 14 amino acids long. Germline trimming cut 8 bases from V and 1 base from J; bases unmatched to any gene: 6. CDR1 is SNHLY, CDR2 FYNNEI, per germline. Profiling relied on immunoSEQ multiplex PCR, and the TCRdb table lists in-frame clones only, not all of them. Counted here are over 80,000 clones, about 82% occurring once; the ten biggest clones make up 15% to 20%. The rearrangement links TRBV2 to TRBJ1-1; 8 bases agree with TRBD1. The sample was blood. The receptor comes from a man younger than 45 in good health. The chain's CDR3 is CASGAQGANTEAFF. The CDR3 nucleotides read TGTGCCAGCGGAGCCCAGGGGGCGAACACTGAAGCTTTCTTT.